These 30 T cell receptor beta chains share one sample of origin, sequenced in a study of identical twins (dated by TCRdb to between 2015 and 2016). The library was built by means of 5' RACE. The listed sequencing device is Illumina HiSeq 2000. Using fastp at Q25 and MiXCR, TCRdb reprocessed the public reads and kept productive beta chains. Every entry covers one CDR3 protein and lists the most common genes and DNA from its rows. The sample profile shows 520,000 or so distinct CDR3 sequences; about 20% of them were found once. About 0.93% of the sample belongs to the ten largest clones. These data were likewise used in another study, on T cells expressing NK-cell markers.

Source material: CD4+ T cells sorted from blood. The receptor set was obtained from a woman under 30 in good health.

This clonotype was picked up a small number of times. The genes are TRBV15 and TRBJ2-5; 11 nucleotides match TRBD2. Germline lookup yields CDR1 LNHNV and CDR2 YYDKDF (reference sequence). The CDR3 is made up of 15 amino acids. After removal of 6 bases from V and 5 bases from J, the junction contained 8 bases not matched to a gene. The CDR3 nucleotides read TGTGCCACCAGTAGCGGGAGGGCCAGGGGGGAGACCCAGTACTTC. This codes for CATSSGRARGETQYF.

V is TRBV5-1 and J is TRBJ1-6, with D possibly matching TRBD1 (6 bases). Trimming took 4 bases from V and 10 from J, leaving 21 bases between them. Germline CDR1 SGHRS, CDR2 YFSETQ. The CDR3 runs 16 residues. CDR3 region: CASSLTGYSHESPLHF. In DNA, the CDR3 is TGCGCCAGCAGCCTGACAGGTTACTCTCATGAGTCACCCCTCCACTTT.

This clonotype occurred many times. The rearrangement joins TRBV12-3 or TRBV12-4 to TRBJ2-5; 11 nucleotides agree with TRBD1. Germline trimming cut 5 bases from V and 3 bases from J; bases unmatched to any gene: 5. This CDR3 spans 15 amino acids. The CDR3 sequence: CASSPGTGGKETQYF. In DNA form, the CDR3 reads TGTGCCAGCAGTCCCGGGACAGGGGGTAAAGAGACCCAGTACTTC.

The table lists this clonotype with many counts. The chain is built from TRBV5-1 and TRBJ1-1; D not certain. Trimming took 4 bases from V and 1 from J, leaving 8 bases between them. The CDR3 spans 13 residues. Germline V CDR1 and CDR2: SGHRS, YFSETQ. In DNA form, the CDR3 reads TGCGCCAGCAGCGTTAATGCGAACACTGAAGCTTTCTTT. Translation gives CASSVNANTEAFF.

In its sample, this clonotype was seen many times. The CDR3 sequence: CASSSWAGALIQETQYF. The DNA for the CDR3 is TGTGCCAGCAGCTCCTGGGCAGGGGCCTTAATCCAAGAGACCCAGTACTTC. The rearrangement links TRBV7-9 to TRBJ2-5; D is perhaps TRBD1 (6 bases). The germline CDR1 and CDR2 sequences are SEHNR and FQNEAQ (reference sequence). The CDR3 length is 17 residues. Between the trimmed V and J ends, which lost 4 bases and 1 base, there was a span of 19 bases. Complete variable domain (other parts from reference TRBV7-9 and TRBJ2-5): DTGVSQNPRHKITKRGQNVTFRCDPISEHNRLYWYRQTLGQGPEFLTYFQNEAQLEKSRLLSDRFSAERPKGSFSTLEIQRTEQGDSAMYLCASSSWAGALIQETQYFGPGTRLLVL.

There are a few counts of this clonotype. The chain couples TRBV12-3 or TRBV12-4 to TRBJ1-5; TRBD1 is a possible D gene (5 bases). V lost 6 bases to trimming and J lost 7 bases, with 13 bases between them. The CDR3 spans 13 residues. The CDR3 coding sequence is TGTGCCAGCAGAGGGGACCTCCGACAGCCCCAGCATTTT. Protein sequence: CASRGDLRQPQHF.

Only a few counts were recorded for this clonotype. The chain carries TRBV20-1 and TRBJ1-2; 7 bases are a match to TRBD1. Per germline, CDR1 DFQATT and CDR2 SNEGSKA (reference sequence). This CDR3 contains 14 residues. After removal of 3 bases from V and 5 bases from J, the junction contained 9 bases not matched to a gene. The CDR3 DNA reads as TGCAGTGCTAGTGACAACAGGGGTGGATATGGCTACACCTTC. Translating it yields CSASDNRGGYGYTF.

J is TRBJ1-6 and V is TRBV3-1; D gene ambiguous. Deletions cut 1 base from V and 0 bases from J, with 7 bases between. The germline CDR1 and CDR2 sequences are LGHDT and YNNKEL (reference sequence). This CDR3 region has 16 residues. The CDR3 nucleotides read TGTGCCAGCAGCCAAGGCGTTGACTCCTATAATTCACCCCTCCACTTT. It codes for CASSQGVDSYNSPLHF.

This clonotype was detected a few times. The chain links TRBV15 to TRBJ2-1, with TRBD2 matching over 7 bases. Germline CDR1 LNHNV, CDR2 YYDKDF (reference sequence). CDR3 length: 15 residues. The junction had 14 bases not matched to a gene; V was cut back by 6 bases and J by 9 bases. CDR3: CATSAVRGGPVEQFF. CDR3 nucleotide sequence: TGTGCCACCAGTGCAGTTAGGGGAGGGCCGGTTGAGCAGTTCTTC.

V is TRBV29-1 and J is TRBJ1-1, with D uncertain. Looked up from germline, CDR1 is SQVTM and CDR2 is ANQGSEA. The germline V and J ends were trimmed by 6 bases and 4 bases, with 15 bases remaining between them. This CDR3 has 13 amino acids. The DNA of the CDR3 is TGCAGCGTCCCGACAAGTTTTAGCACTGAAGCTTTCTTT. Translation: CSVPTSFSTEAFF. Based on the CDR3 plus reference TRBV29-1 and TRBJ1-1, the full variable domain is SAVISQKPSRDICQRGTSLTIQCQVDSQVTMMFWYRQQPGQSLTLIATANQGSEATYESGFVIDKFPISRPNLTFSTLTVSNMSPEDSSIYLCSVPTSFSTEAFFGQGTRLTVV.

The CDR3 region is CSASLLAGASTDTQYF. The CDR3, as DNA: TGCAGTGCTAGTTTACTAGCGGGGGCTAGCACAGATACGCAGTATTTT. The chain recombines TRBV20-1 with TRBJ2-3; 11 bases match TRBD2. This CDR3 contains 16 residues. Unmatched junction bases numbered 5, after V lost 3 bases and J lost 0 bases. Germline V gene data show CDR1 as DFQATT and CDR2 as SNEGSKA (reference sequence).

The gene calls are TRBV20-1 and TRBJ1-1; TRBD1 might be the D (5 bases). Germline CDR1 is DFQATT and CDR2 is SNEGSKA (reference sequence). V lost 0 bases and J 5 bases, leaving 13 bases between the germline ends. The CDR3 contains 14 residues. CDR3 DNA sequence: TGCAGTGCTAGAGAACGGGGACGCGGGACTGAAGCTTTCTTT. It is translated as CSARERGRGTEAFF.

This chain connects TRBV12-3 or TRBV12-4 to TRBJ2-1; the D is unclear. Trimming pared 6 bases from V and 10 bases from J, leaving 7 bases between. The CDR3 covers 10 residues. CDR3 loop: CASSSWEQFF. CDR3 sequence (DNA): TGTGCCAGCAGCTCCTGGGAGCAGTTCTTC.

This clonotype was found many times. At one of its ends the junction is not consistent with the germline gene, which may arise from a read error. The chain joins TRBV4-3 to TRBJ2-5; tentatively, D is TRBD1 or TRBD2 (5 bases each). There are 13 residues in the CDR3. Germline CDR1 reads LGHNA; CDR2 reads YSLEER. DNA of the CDR3: TGCGCCAGCAGCGTGGGGGACCAAGACACCCAGTACTTC. This sequence encodes CASSVGDQDTQYF.

This clonotype was seen a handful of times. V and J are TRBV2 and TRBJ2-3, with no clear D. V was pared by 3 bases and J by 1 base, with 5 bases between. CDR3 length: 13 residues. The germline V gene has CDR1 SNHLY and CDR2 FYNNEI. The CDR3 sequence: CASSEQGTDTQYF. DNA of the CDR3: TGTGCCAGCAGTGAGCAGGGCACAGATACGCAGTATTTT.

This clonotype was counted only a few times. The chain recombines TRBV20-1 with TRBJ1-1; no firm D call. Trimming took 5 bases from V and 8 from J, leaving 9 bases between them. Per germline, CDR1 DFQATT and CDR2 SNEGSKA (reference sequence). The CDR3 loop spans 10 amino acids. The CDR3 here is CSAYRAEAFF. In DNA form, the CDR3 reads TGCAGTGCTTACCGGGCAGAAGCTTTCTTT.

The rearrangement uses TRBV5-4 and TRBJ2-3; D remains ambiguous. The V gene's germline CDR1 is SGHNT and CDR2 YYREEE (reference sequence). The CDR3 totals 14 residues. V lost 2 bases, J lost 5 bases, and 12 bases lay in between. CDR3 protein: CASSFNPSQDTQYF. CDR3 in DNA: TGTGCCAGCAGCTTTAACCCCTCGCAAGATACGCAGTATTTT.

V gene TRBV12-3 or TRBV12-4 combines with J gene TRBJ2-2, with 8 bases matching TRBD1. This CDR3 spans 15 amino acids. V dropped 7 bases and J dropped 3; count of bases not matched to a gene: 7. For the CDR3, the DNA is TGTGCCAGCATTCGAGACAGGGGTTACACCGGGGAGCTGTTTTTT. It encodes CASIRDRGYTGELFF.

CDR3 coding DNA: TGCAGTGCTAGGCGGGAGGGAAGGACAGAGACCCAGTACTTC. This encodes CSARREGRTETQYF. The chain recombines TRBV20-1 with TRBJ2-5, with TRBD2 matching over 9 bases. This CDR3 spans 14 amino acids. Germline CDR1 reads DFQATT; CDR2 reads SNEGSKA (reference sequence). The J segment lost 4 bases and the V segment lost 3 bases, leaving 6 bases of the junction unmatched.

The chain employs TRBV14 and TRBJ2-2; a possible D gene is TRBD2 (5 bases). Trimming shortened V by 2 bases and J by 8 bases, and 9 bases separated the two germline ends. This CDR3 is built from 13 residues. Germline CDR1 and CDR2: SGHDN and FVKESK. The CDR3, as DNA: TGTGCCAGCAGCCAAAGCTTAGCGGGGGAGCTGTTTTTT. This translates into CASSQSLAGELFF.

The table lists this clonotype with a few counts. The chain employs TRBV9 and TRBJ2-5, with TRBD2 matching over 8 bases. Germline CDR1 and CDR2: SGDLS and YYNGEE. The CDR3 is made up of 15 amino acids. V trimming: 4 bases; J trimming: 4 bases; junction bases outside the gene matches: 9. CDR3 region: CASSLRSGEGETQYF. CDR3 in DNA: TGTGCCAGCAGCTTACGTAGCGGGGAGGGAGAGACCCAGTACTTC. The full variable domain, with the rest looked up from reference TRBV9 and TRBJ2-5, is DSGVTQTPKHLITATGQRVTLRCSPRSGDLSVYWYQQSLDQGLQFLIQYYNGEERAKGNILERFSAQQFPDLHSELNLSSLELGDSALYFCASSLRSGEGETQYFGPGTRLLVL.

The chain combines TRBV20-1 with TRBJ2-7, with TRBD2 matching over 11 bases. Germline loops: CDR1 DFQATT, CDR2 SNEGSKA (reference sequence). This CDR3 comprises 15 residues. Germline trimming cut 3 bases from V and 3 bases from J; bases unmatched to any gene: 7. CDR3 amino acids: CSASERTSGRYEQYF. The CDR3 region has the DNA TGCAGTGCTAGCGAACGGACTAGCGGGCGCTACGAGCAGTACTTC.

To note about this clonotype: Possible read error: a much larger clone is one base away. This chain uses TRBV29-1 with TRBJ2-1; tentative D call: TRBD2 (6 bases). The germline V gene encodes CDR1 SQVTM and CDR2 ANQGSEA. CDR3 size: 11 residues. Trimming cost V 7 bases and J 12 bases, with 16 bases left between them. CDR3: CSDIILALQFF. The CDR3 region has the DNA TGCAGCGACATAATACTAGCACTGCAGTTCTTC.

This sequence joins TRBV7-8 and TRBJ2-7; 9 bases are a match to TRBD2. The germline V gene has CDR1 SGHVS and CDR2 FQNEAQ. Losses at the gene ends were 3 bases for V and 4 bases for J; bases not matched to a gene: 10. There are 16 residues in the CDR3. The CDR3 here is CASSLGVSGSSYEQYF. The CDR3 DNA reads as TGTGCCAGCAGCTTGGGGGTTAGCGGGAGCTCGTACGAGCAGTACTTC.

This clonotype was observed a few times. The chain combines TRBV9 with TRBJ2-1; 14 positions agree with TRBD2. Germline CDR1 and CDR2: SGDLS and YYNGEE. V trimming: 4 bases; J trimming: 8 bases; junction bases outside the gene matches: 8. The CDR3 has 16 residues. The CDR3 sequence is CASSPRLAGGTDEQFF. In DNA, the CDR3 is TGTGCCAGCAGCCCCCGACTAGCGGGAGGGACCGATGAGCAGTTCTTC.

The CDR3 sequence is CSARLALETQYF. The DNA of the CDR3 is TGCAGTGCCAGACTAGCGCTGGAGACCCAGTACTTC. The V gene is TRBV20-1, the J gene TRBJ2-5, with 8 bases aligning to TRBD2. Trimming removed 6 bases from V and 5 bases from J; junction bases left unmatched: 5. Looked up from germline, CDR1 is DFQATT and CDR2 is SNEGSKA (reference sequence). The CDR3 sequence is 12 residues long.

V and J are TRBV6-5 and TRBJ2-6; TRBD1 matches at 9 bases. V trimming: 4 bases; J trimming: 4 bases; junction bases outside the gene matches: 14. This CDR3 contains 19 residues. Germline V gene sequence: CDR1 MNHEY, CDR2 SVGAGI. The CDR3 bases are TGTGCCAGCAGTTTACAGGGGGCCCCGGGGAAGGCGGGGGCCAACGTCCTGACTTTC. It yields the protein CASSLQGAPGKAGANVLTF.

The CDR3 is CASTTYIRGRANYGYTF. DNA of the CDR3: TGTGCCAGCACCACTTATATCCGGGGTCGAGCTAACTATGGCTACACCTTC. The V gene is TRBV27, the J gene TRBJ1-2; D not resolved. Germline CDR1 is MNHEY and CDR2 is SMNVEV (reference sequence). Trimming cost V 7 bases and J 0 bases, with 21 bases left between them. This CDR3 has 17 amino acids.

The gene calls are TRBV6-2 or TRBV6-3 and TRBJ1-2; weak D call: TRBD1 (5 bases). The V gene lost 0 bases and the J gene lost 0 bases, with 8 bases spanning the gap. CDR3 length: 15 residues. The germline CDR1 and CDR2 sequences are MNHEY and SVGEGT. The CDR3 region is CASSYSGGANYGYTF. CDR3 bases: TGTGCCAGCAGTTACTCCGGGGGAGCTAACTATGGCTACACCTTC.

This chain uses TRBV7-3 with TRBJ2-5; D is unclear. CDR3 length equals 15 residues. V was clipped by 2 bases and J by 1 base, with 11 bases between them. CDR1 and CDR2 (germline): SGHTA, FQGTGA. Here the CDR3 DNA reads TGTGCCAGCAGCTTAGGAGTGGGCCTCCAAGAGACCCAGTACTTC. Translating gives CASSLGVGLQETQYF.